These T cell receptor beta chains were read from a single sample in a study of blood T cell repertoires in COVID-19. Generated by immunoSEQ multiplex PCR, the TCRdb table keeps only in-frame clones and is missing some. The sample has 200,000 to 300,000 clones; roughly 91% are singletons. Specimen: peripheral blood. The receptors stem from a man aged 25 to 45 with COVID-19, enrolled during active disease. Each CDR3 is given with its conserved first and last residue. The order of the fields is V gene, J gene, D gene, clone size, CDR3 protein, CDR3 DNA. D genes are given only for firm matches. For some rows the clone size is stated as once, few or many, or as a class when expanded; others skip it.

TRBV27,TRBJ2-3,TRBD2,-,CASSLWLAGADTQYF,TGTGCCAGCAGTTTATGGCTAGCGGGGGCAGATACGCAGTATTTT
TRBV5-5,TRBJ2-1,TRBD1,-,CASSLKQGAFYNEQFF,TGTGCCAGCAGCCTCAAACAGGGGGCGTTCTACAATGAGCAGTTCTTC
TRBV19,TRBJ1-4,TRBD1,-,CASSQGALEKLFF,TGTGCCAGTAGTCAGGGGGCGCTTGAAAAACTGTTTTTT
TRBV6-6,TRBJ1-6,-,-,CASSYGAGNNSPLHF,TGTGCCAGCAGTTACGGCGCAGGCAACAATTCACCCCTCCACTTT
TRBV20-1,TRBJ2-3,TRBD2,-,CSASRASGRTDTQYF,TGCAGTGCTAGTCGGGCTAGCGGGCGAACAGATACGCAGTATTTT
TRBV10-3,TRBJ1-2,-,-,CAISELIAPPDYTF,TGTGCCATCAGTGAGCTAATCGCTCCTCCTGACTACACCTTC
TRBV9,TRBJ1-6,-,-,CASSVAPGNDSPLHF,TGTGCCAGCAGCGTAGCCCCAGGGAACGATTCACCCCTCCACTTT
TRBV4-1,TRBJ1-2,TRBD1,-,CASSQPQGAGGYTF,TGCGCCAGCAGCCAACCACAGGGGGCTGGGGGCTACACCTTC
TRBV6-5,TRBJ2-5,-,-,CASSYSISTYQETQYF,TGTGCCAGCAGTTACTCGATCTCTACGTACCAAGAGACCCAGTACTTC
TRBV28,TRBJ2-7,-,-,CASGGNSYEQYF,TGTGCCAGCGGAGGAAACTCCTACGAGCAGTACTTC
TRBV10-2,TRBJ1-3,-,-,CASSAERLGNTIYF,TGCGCCAGCAGCGCTGAACGGTTGGGAAACACCATATATTTT
TRBV11-2,TRBJ1-2,-,-,CASSPRGENGYTF,TGTGCCAGCAGCCCTCGGGGGGAAAATGGCTACACCTTC
TRBV27,TRBJ1-6,TRBD1,once,CASARDRDNSPLHF,TGTGCCAGCGCTCGGGACAGGGATAATTCACCCCTCCACTTT
TRBV6-5,TRBJ2-5,TRBD2,-,CASSYSGGAEETQYF,TGTGCCAGCAGCTATAGCGGGGGGGCGGAAGAGACCCAGTACTTC
TRBV2,TRBJ2-7,TRBD1,-,CASSIGQGGWYEQYF,TGTGCCAGCAGTATAGGACAGGGAGGTTGGTACGAGCAGTACTTC
TRBV30,TRBJ1-1,TRBD1,-,CAWSGQGNTEAFF,TGTGCCTGGAGCGGACAGGGGAACACTGAAGCTTTCTTT
TRBV6-7,TRBJ1-4,-,once,CASSDGETQGGEKLFF,TGTGCCAGCAGTGACGGAGAGACCCAAGGGGGTGAAAAACTGTTTTTT
TRBV6-5,TRBJ1-1,TRBD1,-,CASNYQGGNTEAFF,TGTGCCAGCAACTACCAGGGGGGAAACACTGAAGCTTTCTTT
TRBV9,TRBJ2-5,TRBD1,-,CASSVEGRGLETQYF,TGTGCCAGCAGCGTAGAGGGCAGGGGGTTGGAGACCCAGTACTTC
TRBV6-6,TRBJ2-5,-,-,CASSYETGWREETQYF,TGTGCCAGCAGTTACGAGACAGGGTGGAGGGAAGAGACCCAGTACTTC
TRBV4-1,TRBJ2-1,-,-,CASSQEGLAKNEQFF,TGCGCCAGCAGCCAAGAAGGCCTAGCGAAGAATGAGCAGTTCTTC
TRBV11-3,TRBJ2-1,TRBD2,-,CASSGTSREEEQFF,TGTGCCAGCAGCGGGACTAGTCGGGAGGAGGAGCAGTTCTTC
TRBV24-1,TRBJ1-3,-,once,CAAGSGNTIYF,TGTGCCGCCGGTTCTGGAAACACCATATATTTT
TRBV27,TRBJ1-5,TRBD1,-,CASSSSEGGGQPQHF,TGTGCCAGCAGTTCATCAGAAGGGGGCGGACAGCCCCAGCATTTT
TRBV9,TRBJ2-7,TRBD2,-,CASSVANIAGRHEQYF,TGTGCCAGCAGCGTAGCTAACATAGCGGGGAGGCACGAGCAGTACTTC
TRBV6-1,TRBJ1-5,TRBD1,once,CASSEGQGSQPQHF,TGTGCCAGCAGTGAAGGACAGGGATCTCAGCCCCAGCATTTT
TRBV18,TRBJ1-1,TRBD1,-,CASSPRTGEGSTEAFF,TGTGCCAGCTCACCAAGGACAGGGGAAGGAAGCACTGAAGCTTTCTTT
TRBV27,TRBJ2-2,TRBD1,-,CASSYGTALTGELFF,TGTGCCAGCAGTTACGGGACAGCCCTCACCGGGGAGCTGTTTTTT
TRBV30,TRBJ1-4,-,-,CAWSSTAEKLFF,TGTGCCTGGAGTTCTACCGCAGAAAAACTGTTTTTT
TRBV5-1,TRBJ1-1,-,-,CASSLGQGGNTEAFF,TGCGCCAGCAGCTTGGGGCAGGGAGGGAACACTGAAGCTTTCTTT
TRBV6-6,TRBJ1-2,TRBD1,-,CASSHRQGDGYTF,TGTGCCAGCAGCCATCGACAGGGCGATGGCTACACCTTC
TRBV5-4,TRBJ1-4,-,-,CATRQDSNEKLFF,TGTGCCACCAGACAGGACAGTAATGAAAAACTGTTTTTT
TRBV10-3,TRBJ2-5,-,-,CAISEQGPQETQYF,TGTGCCATCAGTGAGCAGGGGCCCCAAGAGACCCAGTACTTC
TRBV12-3/TRBV12-4,TRBJ1-2,TRBD1,-,CASSRRQGYGYTF,TGTGCCAGCAGTCGACGACAGGGGTATGGCTACACCTTC
TRBV30,TRBJ2-3,-,-,CAWRSNRRGDTQYF,TGTGCCTGGAGGAGCAACAGGCGGGGAGATACGCAGTATTTT
TRBV19,TRBJ2-3,TRBD2,-,CASSTASGRTDTQYF,TGTGCCAGTAGTACGGCTAGCGGTCGCACAGATACGCAGTATTTT